These 27 T cell receptor beta chains came from one sample sequenced in a study of T-cell reconstitution after alpha-beta-depleted transplantation in children. No antigens are known for them. Study conclusions and caveats: Reported findings indicate that, about two months after transplant, alpha-beta T cells came from several hundred expanded clones, which were derived from non-depleted graft cells.

A TCRbeta library incorporating unique molecular identifiers was prepared. TCRdb reanalysed the PCR reads using MiXCR and keeps one entry per CDR3 protein. The sample lists approximately 31,000 distinct CDR3 sequences, about 6% seen once, with 25% to 30% in the top ten. The sample here was peripheral blood, taken 60 days after TCRalphabeta/CD19-depleted stem cell transplant. The source is a child younger than two who had a stem cell transplant for acute myeloid leukemia, so the T cells may come from the graft donor.

This clonotype occurred many times. The J gene is TRBJ2-1, the V gene TRBV7-2, with D possibly matching TRBD1 (5 bases). CDR3 length equals 15 residues. Per the germline V gene, CDR1 is SGHTA and CDR2 is FQGNSA. V was pared by 1 base and J by 4 bases, with 11 bases between. The CDR3 nucleotides read TGTGCCAGCAGCTTAGAGCCGGACACTTACAATGAGCAGTTCTTC. It translates to CASSLEPDTYNEQFF.

This clonotype has at least ten counts. The V call is TRBV7-2, the J call TRBJ2-7, with D unclear. Germline V gene lookup returns CDR1 SGHTA and CDR2 FQGNSA. CDR3 length: 15 residues. Trimming took off 5 bases at V and 5 bases at J, with 19 bases between the two ends. CDR3 region: CASSPPRKGNHEQYF. The CDR3 region has the DNA TGTGCCAGCAGCCCCCCACGGAAGGGTAACCACGAGCAGTACTTC.

A few counts support this clonotype. Here the CDR3 reads CASSLRGGIREQYF. The CDR3 nucleotides are TGTGCCAGCAGTTTACGAGGGGGGATCCGCGAGCAGTACTTC. The rearrangement links TRBV12-3 or TRBV12-4 to TRBJ2-7; the D gene could be TRBD1 or TRBD2 (6 bases each). This CDR3 has 14 residues. Trimming cost V 2 bases and J 6 bases, with 14 bases left between them.

There are many counts of this clonotype. The CDR3 nucleotides are TGTGCCATCCAGGCGCCGGGCGACACTGAAGCTTTCTTT. Translating gives CAIQAPGDTEAFF. This chain uses TRBV10-3 with TRBJ1-1; no clear D. The CDR3 runs 13 residues. V was trimmed by 8 bases and J by 3 bases, leaving 13 bases between them. Germline CDR1 ENHRY, CDR2 SYGVKD.

As concerns this clonotype: This may be a read error: a much more frequent sequence differs by one nucleotide. The rearrangement links TRBV7-9 to TRBJ2-5; unclear D gene. CDR1 is SEHNR, CDR2 FQNEAQ, per germline (reference sequence). The CDR3 is made up of 12 amino acids. In DNA form, the CDR3 reads TGTGCCAGCAGCTTAGCGCGAGAGACCCAGTGCTTC. Its translation: CASSLARETQCF.

This clonotype showed up many times. The chain carries TRBV9 and TRBJ1-1; D is uncertain. Germline CDR1 is SGDLS and CDR2 is YYNGEE. Trimming shortened V by 4 bases and J by 7 bases, and 14 bases separated the two germline ends. The CDR3 sequence is 13 residues long. As DNA, the CDR3 is TGTGCCAGCAGCCTGGTAGGGTGGAGTGAAGCTTTCTTT. It specifies CASSLVGWSEAFF.

This clonotype showed up many times. V and J are TRBV20-1 and TRBJ1-2; D remains unclear. Trimming removed 0 bases at V and 4 bases at J, with 0 bases between. The length of the CDR3 is 10 residues. In germline, CDR1 is DFQATT, CDR2 SNEGSKA (reference sequence). CDR3 region: CSARDYGYTF. The CDR3 bases are TGCAGTGCTAGAGACTATGGCTACACCTTC.

This clonotype was observed at least ten times. The rearrangement uses TRBV28 and TRBJ2-7, with D perhaps TRBD1 or TRBD2 (5 bases each). V shed 3 bases and J shed 3 bases, with 12 bases lying between them. This CDR3 is built from 14 residues. Germline lookup yields CDR1 MDHEN and CDR2 SYDVKM. In nucleotides, the CDR3 is TGTGCCAGCAGTTTCGGGGCTTCAGGCTACGAGCAGTACTTC. Protein sequence: CASSFGASGYEQYF.

This clonotype was detected many times. V gene TRBV4-2 combines with J gene TRBJ2-1, with a tentative D call TRBD2 (6 bases). This CDR3 is 15 amino acids long. V gave up 4 bases and J gave up 1 base, with 11 bases separating them. Germline V lookup: CDR1 LGHNA, CDR2 YNFKEQ. In DNA, the CDR3 is TGTGCCAGCAGCCCTCTCCGGGAGTCCTACAATGAGCAGTTCTTC. It specifies CASSPLRESYNEQFF.

There are a few counts of this clonotype. J is TRBJ2-3 and V is TRBV20-1; D is uncertain. This CDR3 is built from 15 residues. Per the germline V gene, CDR1 is DFQATT and CDR2 is SNEGSKA (reference sequence). In DNA form, the CDR3 reads TGCTGTTCGGGCCTGCAAAAGGGCTTCAGAGGCACGCAGTATTTT. Translating it yields CCSGLQKGFRGTQYF.

This clonotype was seen repeatedly, ten times or more. This chain joins TRBV5-1 and TRBJ2-7; 10 nucleotides line up with TRBD1. The CDR3 is made up of 14 amino acids. J was trimmed by 3 bases and V by 7 bases; bases with no gene match: 7. Germline lookup yields CDR1 SGHRS and CDR2 YFSETQ. The CDR3 DNA reads as TGCGCCAGCTCCGAGGACAGGGGGTTCTACGAGCAGTACTTC. This codes for CASSEDRGFYEQYF.

This clonotype was counted many times. The V gene is TRBV27, the J gene TRBJ2-1; TRBD1 matches at 9 bases. Germline CDR1 MNHEY, CDR2 SMNVEV (reference sequence). The length of the CDR3 is 16 residues. V was clipped by 8 bases and J by 6 bases; unmatched bases: 14. The DNA of the CDR3 is TGTGCCAGCTCCTTTTTGGGGACAGGGTCCAGCAATGAGCAGTTCTTC. This sequence encodes CASSFLGTGSSNEQFF.

This clonotype occurred many times. The chain recombines TRBV15 with TRBJ2-1, with D perhaps TRBD2 (5 bases). Looked up from germline, CDR1 is LNHNV and CDR2 is YYDKDF (reference sequence). Trimming stripped 4 bases from V and 0 bases from J, with 13 bases between. CDR3 length: 16 residues. CDR3 sequence: CATSILPGSSYNEQFF. The CDR3 region has the DNA TGTGCCACCAGCATTCTACCGGGAAGCTCCTACAATGAGCAGTTCTTC.

This clonotype came up many times. The rearrangement uses TRBV9 and TRBJ1-5, with 8 bases identical to TRBD1. The CDR3 covers 14 residues. Germline V gives CDR1 SGDLS, CDR2 YYNGEE. Trimming at V came to 4 bases and at J to 5 bases, leaving 5 bases not matched to a gene. CDR3 protein: CASSQTGADQPQHF. CDR3 DNA: TGTGCCAGCAGCCAGACAGGGGCTGATCAGCCCCAGCATTTT.

This clonotype was counted ten times or more. V gene TRBV6-1 combines with J gene TRBJ2-1; TRBD1 or TRBD2 may be the D gene (6 bases each). The CDR3 extends over 14 amino acids. The ends were cut back, 7 bases at V and 4 bases at J, with 14 bases in the middle. CDR1 and CDR2 from the germline V gene are MNHNS and SASEGT. CDR3 region: CASNQGGLYNEQFF. In nucleotides, the CDR3 is TGTGCCAGCAACCAAGGGGGACTTTACAATGAGCAGTTCTTC.

This clonotype was observed at least ten times. The rearrangement joins TRBV12-3 or TRBV12-4 to TRBJ2-7, with TRBD1 matching over 10 bases. CDR3 length equals 15 residues. The junction had 9 bases not matched to a gene; V was cut back by 5 bases and J by 5 bases. DNA for the CDR3: TGTGCCAGCAGTCCGGGACAGGGGAGGCGCCACGAGCAGTACTTC. Protein product: CASSPGQGRRHEQYF.

This clonotype appeared many times. CDR3 residues: CASSYDYNEQFF. The CDR3 DNA sequence: TGTGCCAGCAGTTACGACTACAATGAGCAGTTCTTC. The J gene is TRBJ2-1, the V gene TRBV6-5, with D uncertain. The CDR3 has 12 residues. The ends were cut back, 2 bases at V and 3 bases at J, with 2 bases in the middle. The germline CDR1 and CDR2 sequences are MNHEY and SVGAGI.

In its sample, this clonotype was seen many times. This chain connects TRBV7-9 to TRBJ2-7, with 15 positions matching TRBD2. J gave up 4 bases and V 1 base, and 2 bases lay outside the gene matches. From germline, CDR1 is SEHNR and CDR2 FQNEAQ (reference sequence). The CDR3 loop spans 16 amino acids. The CDR3 spells CASSLGGTSGRYEQYF. The CDR3, as DNA: TGTGCCAGCAGCTTAGGGGGGACTAGCGGGAGGTACGAGCAGTACTTC.

In its sample, this clonotype was seen a few times. The gene calls are TRBV4-3 and TRBJ2-3; 10 nucleotides align to TRBD1. CDR1 is LGHNA and CDR2 is YSLEER in the germline V gene. After removal of 4 bases from V and 2 bases from J, the junction contained 6 bases not matched to a gene. The CDR3 spans 16 residues. The CDR3 DNA sequence: TGCGCCAGCAGCCGGGGGGACAGGGGTATCACAGATACGCAGTATTTT. As protein: CASSRGDRGITDTQYF.

This clonotype was counted ten times or more. The rearrangement links TRBV28 to TRBJ2-7, with 8 bases lining up with TRBD1. J lost 4 bases, V lost 6 bases, and 8 bases had no gene match. The CDR3 runs 14 residues. CDR1 is MDHEN and CDR2 is SYDVKM in the germline V gene. CDR3 bases: TGTGCCAGCAGCATGACAGGGGTTGGGTACGAGCAGTACTTC. This gives the protein CASSMTGVGYEQYF.

This clonotype was seen only a few times. The chain couples TRBV14 to TRBJ2-3; D not certain. CDR1 is SGHDN, CDR2 FVKESK, per germline. The CDR3 has 17 residues. With 1 base removed from V and 0 bases from J, the gap between germline ends came to 14 bases. CDR3 in amino acids: CASSQAPTSYSTDTQYF. CDR3 bases: TGTGCCAGCAGCCAAGCGCCCACGTCGTACAGCACAGATACGCAGTATTTT.

This clonotype showed up many times. The chain links TRBV7-2 to TRBJ2-1; 7 positions agree with TRBD1. The CDR3 runs 15 residues. J was trimmed by 4 bases and V by 1 base; bases with no gene match: 4. The germline CDR1 and CDR2 sequences are SGHTA and FQGNSA. The CDR3 DNA is TGTGCCAGCAGCTTAGAAGGGGACAGATACAATGAGCAGTTCTTC. Translated: CASSLEGDRYNEQFF.

About this clonotype: Given a much more abundant clone one base away, this may be a read error. The chain uses TRBV7-2 and TRBJ2-3; no clear D. Per germline, CDR1 SGHTA and CDR2 FQGNSA. The CDR3 consists of 14 residues. The CDR3 reads CVSSPLSSTDTQYF. CDR3 in DNA: TGTGTCAGCAGCCCGCTGAGCAGCACAGATACGCAGTATTTT.

The sample holds many counts of this clonotype. The V gene is TRBV12-3 or TRBV12-4, the J gene TRBJ2-1, with TRBD2 as a possible D gene (6 bases). The CDR3 covers 16 residues. The V end was cut by 4 bases, the J end by 16 bases, with 29 bases between. The CDR3 loop reads CASSSSGVGMSFGVFF. The DNA of the CDR3 is TGTGCCAGCAGTTCATCGGGGGTGGGGATGAGTTTTGGGGTCTTCTTC.

This clonotype was counted at least ten times. The chain has TRBV6-5 and TRBJ1-5, with a weak D call TRBD1 (6 bases). CDR1 and CDR2 from the germline V gene are MNHEY and SVGAGI. CDR3 length: 14 residues. V shed 8 bases and J shed 1 base, with 12 bases lying between them. CDR3 protein: CASRPRGSNQPQHF. CDR3 sequence (DNA): TGTGCCAGCCGACCCAGGGGAAGCAATCAGCCCCAGCATTTT.

The table lists this clonotype with many counts. The chain carries TRBV6-2 or TRBV6-3 and TRBJ2-7, with D maybe TRBD1 (6 bases). The CDR3 has 18 amino acids. Trimming removed 1 base from V and 2 bases from J, with 21 bases in between. Germline CDR1 MNHEY, CDR2 SVGEGT. CDR3 protein: CASSYFRDTKILTYEQYF. The CDR3 nucleotides are TGTGCCAGCAGTTACTTCCGGGACACGAAGATTTTAACCTACGAGCAGTACTTC.

In its sample, this clonotype was seen many times. The genes are TRBV11-2 and TRBJ1-1; maybe TRBD1 (5 bases). This CDR3 is 15 amino acids long. Germline assignment: CDR1 SGHAT and CDR2 FQNNGV. Trimming shortened V by 0 bases and J by 3 bases, and 11 bases separated the two germline ends. The CDR3: CASSLDRAGYTEAFF. CDR3 DNA: TGTGCCAGCAGCTTAGATCGCGCAGGGTACACTGAAGCTTTCTTT.